The next 22 T cell receptor beta chains were all read from a single sample in a study of T cell changes during pregnancy in multiple sclerosis. Sequencing was performed with immunoSEQ multiplex PCR; in TCRdb, only in-frame clones are kept and a portion is missing. The sample gives approximately 88,000 clones, approximately 94% of which show up once; more than 0.8% is in the top ten. The material sequenced was peripheral blood, taken in the third trimester of pregnancy. Source of these receptors: a female donor with multiple sclerosis, enrolled in a pregnancy study.

The rearrangement links TRBV18 to TRBJ1-4, with TRBD1 as a possible D gene (5 bases). V shed 6 bases and J shed 8 bases, with 22 bases lying between them. The CDR3 has 16 residues. Germline CDR1 KGHSH, CDR2 LQKENI. Written as DNA, the CDR3 is TGTGCCAGCTCCCTCATGGGGGGGATAAAGGGCGAAAAACTGTTTTTT. Translating it yields CASSLMGGIKGEKLFF. The variable domain in full, with the rest retrieved from reference TRBV18 and TRBJ1-4, is NAGVMQNPRHLVRRRGQEARLRCSPMKGHSHVYWYRQLPEEGLKFMVYLQKENIIDESGMPKERFSAEFPKEGPSILRIQQVVRGDSAAYFCASSLMGGIKGEKLFFGSGTQLSVL.

The chain couples TRBV7-2 to TRBJ2-3; the D gene is possibly TRBD2 (5 bases). The germline V and J ends were trimmed by 5 bases and 5 bases, with 8 bases remaining between them. This CDR3 region has 12 residues. From germline, CDR1 is SGHTA and CDR2 FQGNSA. CDR3 DNA: TGTGCCAGCAGCCGGCGGGTAGATACGCAGTATTTT. This sequence encodes CASSRRVDTQYF.

V is TRBV21-1 and J is TRBJ2-7; the table's D call TRBD2 went unverified against the DNA. TRBV21-1 is annotated as a pseudogene. This CDR3 comprises 15 residues. The CDR3 DNA reads TGTGCCAGCAGCAAAGGAGGGCAGCCGCCCTACGAGCAGTACTTC. It is translated as CASSKGGQPPYEQYF.

This chain uses TRBV9 with TRBJ2-3; 7 bases are a match to TRBD2. CDR3 size: 17 residues. Per the germline V gene, CDR1 is SGDLS and CDR2 is YYNGEE. V gave up 4 bases and J gave up 6 bases; unmatched junction bases: 17. As DNA, the CDR3 is TGTGCCAGCAGCCCCAGTCCTGGACTAGTCCCCTCGGATACGCAGTATTTT. Its translation: CASSPSPGLVPSDTQYF.

This sequence joins TRBV27 and TRBJ2-3; 9 bases agree with TRBD1. Germline values: CDR1 MNHEY, CDR2 SMNVEV (reference sequence). This CDR3 has 12 amino acids. Trimming cost V 9 bases and J 5 bases; bases outside gene matches: 3. The CDR3: CASTGGGDTQYF. The CDR3 region has the DNA TGTGCCAGTACAGGGGGCGGAGATACGCAGTATTTT.

The V and J genes are TRBV27 and TRBJ2-3; 9 bases match TRBD1. The CDR3 is made up of 18 amino acids. Germline V gene lookup returns CDR1 MNHEY and CDR2 SMNVEV (reference sequence). The V gene end was trimmed by 7 bases and the J gene end by 2 bases; junction bases not matched to a gene: 16. The CDR3 nucleotides read TGTGCCAGCACCCCCCTCGGGACAGGGCTGGACCACACAGATACGCAGTATTTT. Translated, it gives CASTPLGTGLDHTDTQYF.

This clone showed up just a few times. V gene TRBV30 combines with J gene TRBJ1-5; unclear D gene. Germline loops: CDR1 GTSNPN, CDR2 SVGIG (reference sequence). This CDR3 spans 13 amino acids. V was cut by 1 base and J by 4 bases, with 8 bases left in between. CDR3 amino acids: CAWSAGWNQPQHF. In DNA, the CDR3 is TGTGCCTGGAGTGCAGGATGGAATCAGCCCCAGCATTTT. Looking up the rest from reference TRBV30 and TRBJ1-5 gives the full variable domain: SQTIHQWPATLVQPVGSPLSLECTVEGTSNPNLYWYRQAAGRGLQLLFYSVGIGQISSEVPQNLSASRPQDRQFILSSKKLLLSDSGFYLCAWSAGWNQPQHFGDGTRLSIL.

The chain combines TRBV27 with TRBJ2-1, with 7 bases aligning to TRBD2. This CDR3 is 16 amino acids long. The germline V gene has CDR1 MNHEY and CDR2 SMNVEV (reference sequence). V shed 0 bases, J shed 4 bases, and the junction held 6 bases outside the gene matches. CDR3 protein: CASSLSGPSGYNEQFF. The CDR3 coding sequence is TGTGCCAGCAGTTTATCGGGACCTAGCGGATACAATGAGCAGTTCTTC.

The chain uses TRBV23-1 and TRBJ1-5; 7 bases are a match to TRBD1. TRBV23-1 is designated an ORF whose function remains uncertain. Germline trimming cut 2 bases from V and 0 bases from J; bases unmatched to any gene: 13. CDR3 size: 19 residues. CDR3 nucleotide sequence: TGCGCCAGCAGTCAACCGACAGGGCTAATCCCACTTAGCAATCAGCCCCAGCATTTT. Translating gives CASSQPTGLIPLSNQPQHF.

The chain joins TRBV21-1 to TRBJ1-5; the table's D gene call, TRBD1, was not cross checked with the DNA. TRBV21-1 is termed a pseudogene. The CDR3 is 14 amino acids. CDR3 residues: CASSKDRVNQPQHF. The CDR3 region has the DNA TGTGCCAGCAGCAAGGACAGGGTAAATCAGCCCCAGCATTTT.

The chain has TRBV7-2 and TRBJ2-5, with TRBD2 as a possible D gene (6 bases). Germline V gene lookup returns CDR1 SGHTA and CDR2 FQGNSA. The CDR3 is 14 amino acids. The V end was cut by 4 bases, the J end by 4 bases, with 13 bases between. This CDR3 is CASSSSGRGETQYF. The CDR3 DNA follows: TGTGCCAGCAGCTCCTCCGGGAGAGGAGAGACCCAGTACTTC.

The chain is built from TRBV11-3 and TRBJ1-5; 10 bases agree with TRBD1. The length of the CDR3 is 19 residues. The germline gives CDR1 SGHNT, CDR2 YENEEA. With V trimmed by 1 base and J by 2 bases, 11 bases remained unmatched. As DNA, the CDR3 is TGTGCCAGCAGCTTAGTTTGGGACAGGGGTCAGGGAGGCAATCAGCCCCAGCATTTT. Protein product: CASSLVWDRGQGGNQPQHF.

V is TRBV4-1 and J is TRBJ2-3, with D perhaps matching TRBD2 (5 bases). CDR3 length equals 17 residues. Germline loops: CDR1 MGHRA, CDR2 YSYEKL. The ends were cut back, 1 base at V and 5 bases at J, with 19 bases in the middle. In DNA, the CDR3 is TGCGCCAGCAGCCAAGTTGATCTCGGGGTGCGTGGAGATACGCAGTATTTT. Encoded protein: CASSQVDLGVRGDTQYF.

The chain employs TRBV30 and TRBJ2-5; D gene unclear. From germline, CDR1 is GTSNPN and CDR2 SVGIG (reference sequence). The CDR3 is made up of 14 amino acids. With 2 bases removed from V and 7 bases from J, the gap between germline ends came to 17 bases. In DNA form, the CDR3 reads TGTGCCTGGAGTTACGCCAACTCAAGAGGGACCCAGTACTTC. Translated: CAWSYANSRGTQYF.

The chain uses TRBV4-3 and TRBJ1-1, with a tentative D call TRBD1 (5 bases). From germline, CDR1 is LGHNA and CDR2 YSLEER. The CDR3 consists of 15 residues. V was cut by 1 base and J by 3 bases, with 12 bases left in between. This CDR3 is CASSQAGGAHTEAFF. In DNA form, the CDR3 reads TGCGCCAGCAGCCAAGCCGGAGGGGCCCACACTGAAGCTTTCTTT.

This clone is a singleton in its sample. This chain uses TRBV27 with TRBJ2-2; 12 nucleotides agree with TRBD2. Per the germline V gene, CDR1 is MNHEY and CDR2 is SMNVEV (reference sequence). The CDR3 runs to 16 residues. The V segment lost 5 bases and the J segment 6 bases; nucleotides outside the gene matches: 7. CDR3 region: CASSPPTSGSPGELFF. CDR3 bases: TGTGCCAGCAGTCCGCCGACTAGCGGGAGTCCCGGGGAGCTGTTTTTT.

V usage is TRBV7-2 and J usage is TRBJ2-2; D perhaps matches TRBD2 (5 bases). Germline V CDR1 and CDR2: SGHTA, FQGNSA. Trimming cost V 7 bases and J 3 bases, with 18 bases left between them. This CDR3 has 16 amino acids. The CDR3 DNA reads as TGTGCCAGCATTCCTCCCGGGATTCGGGACACCGGGGAGCTGTTTTTT. Residues: CASIPPGIRDTGELFF.

V and J are TRBV25-1 and TRBJ2-1; perhaps TRBD2 as D (6 bases). Germline CDR1 MGHDK, CDR2 SYGVNS. V shed 6 bases and J shed 4 bases, with 22 bases lying between them. The CDR3 sequence is 17 residues long. The CDR3, as DNA: TGTGCCAGCAGCTTAGATAATTGGTCGGGAGAGTACAATGAGCAGTTCTTC. Amino acid sequence: CASSLDNWSGEYNEQFF.

V is TRBV6-1 and J is TRBJ2-1; no clear D gene. This CDR3 comprises 12 residues. V was trimmed by 4 bases and J by 8 bases, leaving 9 bases between them. CDR1 and CDR2 (germline): MNHNS, SASEGT. In DNA, the CDR3 is TGTGCCAGCAGTGGGTCCCGGGATGAGCAGTTCTTC. This codes for CASSGSRDEQFF.

This chain uses TRBV30 with TRBJ2-1; 8 bases fit TRBD1. The CDR3 spans 14 residues. Germline assignment: CDR1 GTSNPN and CDR2 SVGIG (reference sequence). Losses at the gene ends were 4 bases for V and 10 bases for J; bases not matched to a gene: 12. CDR3 residues: CAWTKAGGLFEQFF. The CDR3 DNA reads TGTGCCTGGACTAAGGCAGGGGGCCTATTCGAGCAGTTCTTC.

The chain joins TRBV19 to TRBJ2-5; D is ambiguous. There are 12 residues in the CDR3. The germline V gene encodes CDR1 LNHDA and CDR2 SQIVND (reference sequence). The V gene lost 4 bases and the J gene lost 2 bases, with 5 bases spanning the gap. CDR3 region: CASSSGQETQYF. In DNA, the CDR3 is TGTGCCAGTAGTAGCGGACAAGAGACCCAGTACTTC.

This sequence joins TRBV21-1 and TRBJ1-3. TRBV21-1 is labeled a pseudogene. This CDR3 spans 16 amino acids. The CDR3, as DNA: TGTGCCAGCAGCCCGTCTCGACGTACGCTCATAGCCACCATATATTTT. Translating it yields CASSPSRRTLIATIYF.